This entry lists 30 T cell receptor beta chains sequenced from one sample in a study of blood T cell repertoires in COVID-19. Method: immunoSEQ multiplex PCR; TCRdb's copy keeps in-frame clones and lacks some. This sample has under 350,000 clones; approximately 86% occur once, and the top ten carry about 4.2%. Source material: PBMCs or T cells enriched from blood (not recorded which). The receptors originated from a woman aged 40 to 55 with acute COVID-19.

J is TRBJ1-6 and V is TRBV6-5; D possibly corresponds to TRBD1 (5 bases). Trimming cost V 7 bases and J 0 bases, with 10 bases left between them. Germline V lookup: CDR1 MNHEY, CDR2 SVGAGI. This CDR3 comprises 15 residues. The CDR3 DNA sequence: TGTGCCAGCATGAGCAGGGTCTCCTATAATTCACCCCTCCACTTT. Translation gives CASMSRVSYNSPLHF.

In this sample, this clone turned up once. CDR3 bases: TGTGCCAGCTCACCAATTAGACAGGGCACTTGGGGCAATGAGCAGTTCTTC. Protein product: CASSPIRQGTWGNEQFF. The V call is TRBV18, the J call TRBJ2-1, with TRBD1 matching 7 bases. The CDR3 runs to 17 residues. The germline gives CDR1 KGHSH, CDR2 LQKENI. Losses at the gene ends were 2 bases for V and 6 bases for J; bases not matched to a gene: 13.

This clone is a singleton in its sample. This sequence joins TRBV7-2 and TRBJ1-6, with a tentative D call TRBD1 (5 bases). Germline V lookup: CDR1 SGHTA, CDR2 FQGNSA. V lost 1 base and J lost 15, with 10 bases in between. The CDR3 is made up of 12 amino acids. Here the CDR3 reads CASSLVGRDLHF. Written as DNA, the CDR3 is TGTGCCAGCAGCTTAGTGGGCAGGGACCTCCACTTT.

CDR3 region: CASSFVPPYYNEQFF. The DNA for the CDR3 is TGTGCCAGCAGTTTCGTCCCCCCCTACTACAATGAGCAGTTCTTC. This chain connects TRBV27 to TRBJ2-1; no clear D gene. The CDR3 is 15 amino acids. The germline CDR1 and CDR2 sequences are MNHEY and SMNVEV (reference sequence). V shed 3 bases and J shed 3 bases, with 12 bases lying between them.

The rearrangement uses TRBV29-1 and TRBJ2-3; 9 bases match TRBD2. With 4 bases clipped from V and 0 bases from J, the junction kept 5 bases outside the gene matches. CDR1 is SQVTM, CDR2 ANQGSEA, per germline. This CDR3 has 15 residues. CDR3 loop: CSVGNSGSSTDTQYF. For the CDR3, the DNA is TGCAGCGTTGGGAATAGCGGGAGCAGCACAGATACGCAGTATTTT.

This clone was recorded once. V and J are TRBV6-5 and TRBJ1-3, with 9 bases fitting TRBD1. The CDR3 spans 14 residues. Germline V gene sequence: CDR1 MNHEY, CDR2 SVGAGI. V was pared by 6 bases and J by 3 bases, with 3 bases of the junction left unmatched. The CDR3: CASSRTGVGNTIYF. CDR3 sequence (DNA): TGTGCCAGCAGCAGGACAGGGGTTGGAAACACCATATATTTT.

This chain links TRBV6-2 or TRBV6-3 with TRBJ1-1; D not certain. Germline V CDR1 and CDR2: MNHEY, SVGEGT. V was trimmed by 2 bases and J by 4 bases, leaving 5 bases between them. There are 12 residues in the CDR3. CDR3 amino acids: CASSYAGTEAFF. The CDR3 nucleotides are TGTGCCAGCAGTTACGCCGGCACTGAAGCTTTCTTT.

This clone came up once. The rearrangement links TRBV28 to TRBJ1-6, with TRBD1 matching over 7 bases. Trimming removed 5 bases from V and 0 bases from J; junction bases left unmatched: 4. The CDR3 sequence is 16 residues long. CDR1 is MDHEN and CDR2 is SYDVKM in the germline V gene. CDR3 sequence: CASSGTGDSYNSPLHF. The CDR3 coding sequence is TGTGCCAGCAGTGGCACAGGGGACTCCTATAATTCACCCCTCCACTTT.

CDR3 nucleotide sequence: TGTGCCAGCAGCACGGGGACTAGCGGTACCACAGATACGCAGTATTTT. It specifies CASSTGTSGTTDTQYF. The chain has TRBV9 and TRBJ2-3, with 11 positions matching TRBD2. Losses at the gene ends were 4 bases for V and 2 bases for J; bases not matched to a gene: 6. This CDR3 has 16 residues. Looked up from germline, CDR1 is SGDLS and CDR2 is YYNGEE. The full variable domain, completed using reference TRBV9 and TRBJ2-3, is DSGVTQTPKHLITATGQRVTLRCSPRSGDLSVYWYQQSLDQGLQFLIQYYNGEERAKGNILERFSAQQFPDLHSELNLSSLELGDSALYFCASSTGTSGTTDTQYFGPGTRLTVL.

The chain employs TRBV12-1 and TRBJ2-7; TRBD2, the D gene given by the table, was not confirmed from the DNA. TRBV12-1 is a pseudogene locus. The CDR3 length is 15 residues. CDR3 sequence (DNA): TGTGCCAGCAGACTGACTAGCGGGAGGGACTGCGAGCAGTACTTC. Amino acid sequence: CASRLTSGRDCEQYF.

The chain carries TRBV5-1 and TRBJ1-5; possibly TRBD1 for D (6 bases). Trimming pared 0 bases from V and 3 bases from J, leaving 13 bases between. Germline assignment: CDR1 SGHRS and CDR2 YFSETQ. The CDR3 spans 16 residues. CDR3 region: CASSLEVGGHNQPQHF. CDR3 nucleotides: TGCGCCAGCAGCTTGGAAGTTGGGGGACACAATCAGCCCCAGCATTTT.

The chain uses TRBV10-1 and TRBJ2-1, with D perhaps TRBD2 (6 bases). CDR3 length: 13 amino acids. V shed 9 bases and J shed 9 bases, with 18 bases lying between them. Germline CDR1 and CDR2: WNHNN and SYGVQD (reference sequence). The CDR3 DNA reads TGCGCCAGTGGCGGGGTTGGAAGGGTTGAGCAGTTCTTC. This sequence encodes CASGGVGRVEQFF.

This sequence joins TRBV5-8 and TRBJ1-6; 8 nucleotides agree with TRBD1. The junction had 4 bases not matched to a gene; V was cut back by 2 bases and J by 0 bases. Germline V CDR1 and CDR2: SGHTS, YDEGEE. CDR3 length: 17 amino acids. The CDR3 nucleotides read TGTGCCAGCAGCTTCGACAGGGGAGACTCCTATAATTCACCCCTCCACTTT. Protein sequence: CASSFDRGDSYNSPLHF.

The rearrangement joins TRBV19 to TRBJ2-1; 9 nucleotides line up with TRBD1. Germline CDR1 LNHDA, CDR2 SQIVND (reference sequence). With V trimmed by 10 bases and J by 9 bases, 7 bases remained unmatched. The CDR3 is 12 residues long. CDR3 in DNA: TGTGCCATTTCTACAGGGGGCAGTGAGCAGTTCTTC. It codes for CAISTGGSEQFF.

In nucleotides, the CDR3 is TGTGCCAGCAGCTCGGGGGACAGCCACTCTGGAAACACCATATATTTT. This sequence encodes CASSSGDSHSGNTIYF. This sequence joins TRBV7-2 and TRBJ1-3; 7 bases align to TRBD1. V lost 4 bases, J lost 0 bases, and 6 bases stayed unmatched. Germline V gene data show CDR1 as SGHTA and CDR2 as FQGNSA. The length of the CDR3 is 16 residues.

Only a few counts were recorded for this clone. This chain connects TRBV18 to TRBJ2-3; D may be TRBD2 (5 bases). The CDR3 sequence is 15 residues long. V was trimmed by 3 bases and J by 1 base, leaving 11 bases between them. CDR1 KGHSH and CDR2 LQKENI come from the germline V gene. The CDR3 DNA reads TGTGCCAGCTCACCTTATATGAGGGGCACAGATACGCAGTATTTT. This encodes CASSPYMRGTDTQYF.

The chain employs TRBV2 and TRBJ1-2; D is uncertain. The CDR3 is 14 amino acids. Trimming shortened V by 5 bases and J by 8 bases, and 18 bases separated the two germline ends. From germline, CDR1 is SNHLY and CDR2 FYNNEI. The CDR3 here is CASSLGSRPVGYTF. CDR3 bases: TGTGCCAGCAGTCTTGGGAGTAGGCCGGTGGGCTACACCTTC.

V is TRBV19 and J is TRBJ1-1, with D possibly being TRBD1 (6 bases). V was shortened by 2 bases and J by 1 base, with 14 bases between the two germline ends. Germline V gives CDR1 LNHDA, CDR2 SQIVND (reference sequence). CDR3 length equals 16 residues. The CDR3 DNA sequence: TGTGCCAGTAGTATAACGGGGGGCCGTCGGAACACTGAAGCTTTCTTT. As protein: CASSITGGRRNTEAFF. Complete variable domain (other parts from reference TRBV19 and TRBJ1-1): DGGITQSPKYLFRKEGQNVTLSCEQNLNHDAMYWYRQDPGQGLRLIYYSQIVNDFQKGDIAEGYSVSREKKESFPLTVTSAQKNPTAFYLCASSITGGRRNTEAFFGQGTRLTVV.

This chain joins TRBV5-6 and TRBJ1-1, with D unclear. CDR1 is SGHDT, CDR2 YYEEEE, per germline. The CDR3 extends over 14 amino acids. V was trimmed by 0 bases and J by 0 bases, leaving 6 bases between them. The CDR3 coding sequence is TGTGCCAGCAGCTTGGGGACTATGAACACTGAAGCTTTCTTT. Translating it yields CASSLGTMNTEAFF.

In the case of this clone: The junction shows a germline mismatch at one end, possibly a read error. V gene TRBV7-2 combines with J gene TRBJ2-4; 12 bases map to TRBD2. There are 15 residues in the CDR3. Germline assignment: CDR1 SGHTA and CDR2 FQGNSA. CDR3 region: CASSLAGGVKNIQYF. In nucleotides, the CDR3 is TGTGCCAGCAGCCTAGCGGGAGGGGTCAAAAACATTCAGTACTTC.

A single count supports this clone. The chain links TRBV6-2 or TRBV6-3 to TRBJ1-2; tentative D call: TRBD1 (5 bases). This CDR3 comprises 15 residues. Trimming removed 9 bases at V and 2 bases at J, with 19 bases between. Per the germline V gene, CDR1 is MNHEY and CDR2 is SVGEGT. Here the CDR3 reads CASSPQITGNYGYTF. CDR3 in DNA: TGTGCCAGTAGCCCTCAAATAACAGGAAACTATGGCTACACCTTC.

The rearrangement uses TRBV15 and TRBJ1-2, with D possibly matching TRBD1 (5 bases). Looked up from germline, CDR1 is LNHNV and CDR2 is YYDKDF (reference sequence). V dropped 4 bases and J dropped 4 bases, with 19 bases sitting between them. This CDR3 has 16 residues. The CDR3 region is CATSTRIHQGAYGYTF. CDR3 coding DNA: TGTGCCACCAGCACCCGGATTCATCAGGGCGCCTATGGCTACACCTTC.

This chain connects TRBV5-6 to TRBJ1-2; unclear D gene. V shed 0 bases and J shed 6 bases, with 9 bases lying between them. CDR3 length: 13 amino acids. CDR1 SGHDT and CDR2 YYEEEE come from the germline V gene. CDR3 region: CASSLVPGHGYTF. CDR3 nucleotide sequence: TGTGCCAGCAGCTTGGTTCCTGGGCATGGCTACACCTTC.

The genes are TRBV9 and TRBJ1-3; 7 positions agree with TRBD1. The germline V gene has CDR1 SGDLS and CDR2 YYNGEE. With 0 bases clipped from V and 5 bases from J, the junction kept 5 bases outside the gene matches. The CDR3 spans 15 residues. In DNA, the CDR3 is TGTGCCAGCAGCGTAGAAGGACAGGCAAGAAACACCATATATTTT. It codes for CASSVEGQARNTIYF.

This chain links TRBV28 with TRBJ2-3; perhaps TRBD2 as D (5 bases). V was cut by 5 bases and J by 3 bases, with 9 bases left in between. Germline CDR1 is MDHEN and CDR2 is SYDVKM. The CDR3 spans 13 residues. CDR3 nucleotides: TGTGCCAGCAGTGGTAGAGGGACAGATACGCAGTATTTT. This encodes CASSGRGTDTQYF.

The genes are TRBV7-8 and TRBJ2-3; 9 bases map to TRBD2. Trimming cost V 1 base and J 6 bases; bases outside gene matches: 8. The CDR3 is 16 residues long. CDR1 is SGHVS, CDR2 FQNEAQ, per germline. The CDR3 is CASSLGRAGGLDTQYF. In nucleotides, the CDR3 is TGTGCCAGCAGCTTAGGGCGAGCGGGAGGCTTGGATACGCAGTATTTT. The whole variable domain, filled in from reference TRBV7-8 and TRBJ2-3, reads GAGVSQSPRYKVAKRGQDVALRCDPISGHVSLFWYQQALGQGPEFLTYFQNEAQLDKSGLPSDRFFAERPEGSVSTLKIQRTQQEDSAVYLCASSLGRAGGLDTQYFGPGTRLTVL.

The rearrangement links TRBV5-1 to TRBJ1-3, with 7 bases lining up with TRBD1. This CDR3 region has 15 residues. Germline assignment: CDR1 SGHRS and CDR2 YFSETQ. Trimming at V came to 4 bases and at J to 5 bases, leaving 9 bases not matched to a gene. CDR3 sequence reads: CASSATGMVRNTIYF. In DNA, the CDR3 is TGCGCCAGCAGCGCGACAGGGATGGTTAGAAACACCATATATTTT.

The V and J genes are TRBV15 and TRBJ2-3, with TRBD1 matching 9 bases. Trimming took 1 base from V and 3 from J; bases not matched to a gene: 14. CDR3 length: 19 residues. Germline loops: CDR1 LNHNV, CDR2 YYDKDF (reference sequence). Here the CDR3 DNA reads TGTGCCACCAGCAGAGCCGGGGCCTACAGGGGGCAAGGAACAGATACGCAGTATTTT. This translates into CATSRAGAYRGQGTDTQYF.

The rearrangement links TRBV28 to TRBJ1-1, with a possible D match to TRBD1 (5 bases). Germline V gene lookup returns CDR1 MDHEN and CDR2 SYDVKM. The CDR3 runs 15 residues. V lost 2 bases and J lost 1, with 11 bases in between. CDR3 region: CASSLIRGSNTEAFF. The CDR3 coding sequence is TGTGCCAGCAGTTTAATTCGGGGGTCGAACACTGAAGCTTTCTTT. Full variable domain (outside the CDR3, taken from reference TRBV28 and TRBJ1-1): DVKVTQSSRYLVKRTGEKVFLECVQDMDHENMFWYRQDPGLGLRLIYFSYDVKMKEKGDIPEGYSVSREKKERFSLILESASTNQTSMYLCASSLIRGSNTEAFFGQGTRLTVV.

This chain joins TRBV14 and TRBJ2-3; 7 nucleotides match TRBD1. Trimming took 4 bases from V and 1 from J; bases not matched to a gene: 8. The CDR3 runs to 16 residues. CDR1 and CDR2 (germline): SGHDN, FVKESK. The DNA of the CDR3 is TGTGCCAGCAGCCCCGAACAGGGGAGTCGCACAGATACGCAGTATTTT. It translates to CASSPEQGSRTDTQYF.